This is a list of T cell receptor beta chains from one sample in a study of T-cell memory formation after mild COVID-19. MiXCR was run by TCRdb on the 5' RACE reads, yielding one entry per CDR3 protein. Counted here are about 240,000 distinct CDR3 sequences, 7.5% to 10% occurring once; the ten biggest clones make up 20% to 25%. Sequencing was performed on PBMCs or a T cell subset sorted from them (not recorded which). Every receptor here comes from a man aged 18-30 years who had mild COVID-19 (a few samples of this study predate the infection). Cell type and time point are not known. The CDR3 runs from the conserved cysteine through the conserved F or W. A D gene is named only where the DNA matches it firmly. For some rows the clone size is stated as once, few or many, or as a class when expanded; others skip it.

CASGRERKETEAFF	TGCGCCAGCGGACGGGAGAGGAAAGAGACTGAAGCTTTCTTT	.	.	TRBV5-1	TRBJ1-1
CSARDPRISSYNEQFF	TGCAGTGCTAGAGATCCCAGGATCAGCTCCTACAATGAGCAGTTCTTC	.	few	TRBV20-1	TRBJ2-1
CASSLALQQPQHF	TGTGCCAGCAGCTTAGCGCTGCAACAGCCCCAGCATTTT	.	.	TRBV7-2	TRBJ1-5
CASSRPAQSGTDTQYF	TGCGCCAGTAGCCGACCGGCCCAAAGCGGCACAGATACGCAGTATTTT	.	few	TRBV5-1	TRBJ2-3
CASSPSHLYEATEAFF	TGCGCCAGCAGCCCCTCCCATCTTTACGAAGCCACTGAAGCTTTCTTT	.	few	TRBV4-3	TRBJ1-1
CASSQVGEETQYF	TGTGCCAGCAGCCAAGTCGGAGAAGAGACCCAGTACTTC	.	few	TRBV3-1	TRBJ2-5
CATKTGDREKLFF	TGTGCCACCAAGACAGGGGACCGTGAAAAACTGTTTTTT	TRBD1	many	TRBV10-3	TRBJ1-4
CASSDTGLAGGLVTQYF	TGTGCCAGCAGTGACACGGGACTAGCGGGGGGGTTAGTAACGCAGTATTTT	TRBD2	few	TRBV27	TRBJ2-3
CASSFRDTRANEQFF	TGTGCCAGCAGCTTCCGGGACACAAGGGCGAATGAGCAGTTCTTC	.	many	TRBV7-8	TRBJ2-1
CASSQTSGGEQFF	TGTGCCAGCAGCCAGACTAGCGGGGGTGAGCAGTTCTTC	TRBD2	.	TRBV7-3	TRBJ2-1
CASSPWGGRTGELFF	TGTGCCAGCTCGCCCTGGGGAGGCCGCACCGGGGAGCTGTTTTTT	.	.	TRBV18	TRBJ2-2
CASSPGLAGGGGTDTQYF	TGTGCCAGCAGTCCGGGACTAGCGGGGGGCGGAGGCACAGATACGCAGTATTTT	TRBD2	few	TRBV28	TRBJ2-3
CSARLGGGDIQYF	TGCAGTGCTAGGTTAGGGGGCGGTGACATTCAGTACTTC	TRBD1	.	TRBV20-1	TRBJ2-4
CASTVPRGGYPGELFF	TGTGCCAGCACTGTTCCTCGGGGGGGGTATCCCGGGGAGCTGTTTTTT	TRBD2	.	TRBV12-3/TRBV12-4	TRBJ2-2
CASSPPSGDTQYF	TGCGCCAGCAGCCCGCCTAGCGGGGATACGCAGTATTTT	TRBD2	.	TRBV5-1	TRBJ2-3
CASSPDPSSGTQYF	TGCGCCAGCAGCCCGGACCCCTCCTCGGGTACGCAGTATTTT	.	.	TRBV5-1	TRBJ2-3
CAISEFAGDYGYTF	TGTGCCATCAGTGAGTTCGCAGGAGACTATGGCTACACCTTC	.	.	TRBV10-3	TRBJ1-2
CASGLGMDEQYF	TGCGCCAGCGGCCTAGGGATGGACGAGCAGTACTTC	.	many	TRBV5-1	TRBJ2-7
CASSPSVRGGASYNEQFF	TGTGCCAGCAGCCCGTCGGTACGCGGGGGGGCGTCCTACAATGAGCAGTTCTTC	TRBD2	few	TRBV7-8	TRBJ2-1
CASSPRQVRDTEAFF	TGTGCCAGCAGTCCTCGACAGGTTAGGGACACTGAAGCTTTCTTT	.	few	TRBV2	TRBJ1-1
CASSGRQGWTYNSPLHF	TGTGCCAGCAGCGGCCGACAGGGTTGGACCTATAATTCACCCCTCCACTTT	TRBD1	few	TRBV7-2	TRBJ1-6
CASTWGGLAPQHF	TGTGCCAGTACCTGGGGGGGCCTAGCGCCCCAGCATTTT	.	.	TRBV12-3/TRBV12-4	TRBJ1-5
CASSSTGGGGETQYF	TGTGCCAGCAGCTCCACGGGAGGGGGTGGAGAGACCCAGTACTTC	TRBD2	few	TRBV7-8	TRBJ2-5
CASSYALGLEAFF	TGTGCCAGCAGTTACGCGCTGGGACTTGAAGCTTTCTTT	.	few	TRBV6-5	TRBJ1-1
CASSWGDPSTDTQYF	TGCGCCAGCAGCTGGGGAGACCCTAGCACAGATACGCAGTATTTT	.	.	TRBV5-1	TRBJ2-3
CASSLDRESEQYF	TGCGCCAGCAGCCTGGACAGGGAGAGCGAGCAGTACTTC	TRBD1	.	TRBV4-1	TRBJ2-7
CASSYITGELFF	TGTGCCAGCAGTTATATTACCGGGGAGCTGTTTTTT	.	many	TRBV12-3/TRBV12-4	TRBJ2-2
CASSLSPDGYTF	TGCGCCAGCAGCTTATCCCCTGATGGCTACACCTTC	.	.	TRBV5-1	TRBJ1-2
CASTKNPGQGYGYTF	TGTGCCAGCACCAAAAACCCGGGACAGGGGTACGGCTACACCTTC	TRBD1	.	TRBV11-2	TRBJ1-2
CASSLAGTQETQYF	TGTGCCAGCAGCTTAGCTGGGACCCAAGAGACCCAGTACTTC	.	many	TRBV7-2	TRBJ2-5
CSVRIAENYGYTF	TGCAGCGTTCGTATTGCAGAAAACTATGGCTACACCTTC	.	few	TRBV29-1	TRBJ1-2
CASSSGSFEQYF	TGTGCCAGCAGTTCAGGATCTTTCGAGCAGTACTTC	.	few	TRBV27	TRBJ2-7
CSARVTGGDTQYF	TGCAGTGCTAGAGTTACAGGGGGGGATACGCAGTATTTT	TRBD1	many	TRBV20-1	TRBJ2-3
CASGLRAGYGYTF	TGTGCCAGCGGACTTCGGGCGGGCTATGGCTACACCTTC	.	.	TRBV27	TRBJ1-2
CATSDHQEGYTF	TGTGCCACCAGTGACCACCAGGAAGGCTACACCTTC	.	.	TRBV24-1	TRBJ1-2
CASCPQGGGTGELFF	TGCGCCAGCTGTCCCCAGGGGGGAGGGACCGGGGAGCTGTTTTTT	.	.	TRBV4-3	TRBJ2-2
CASSSGNEQYF	TGTGCCAGCAGCTCGGGGAACGAGCAGTACTTC	.	once	TRBV13	TRBJ2-7
CSARDWREDYGYTF	TGCAGTGCTAGAGATTGGAGGGAAGACTATGGCTACACCTTC	.	.	TRBV20-1	TRBJ1-2
CASSPDRGVLNQPQHF	TGTGCCAGCTCACCGGACAGGGGGGTTTTAAACCAGCCCCAGCATTTT	TRBD1	few	TRBV18	TRBJ1-5
CSAGTNTGELFF	TGCTCCGCGGGTACGAACACCGGGGAGCTGTTTTTT	.	many	TRBV7-8	TRBJ2-2
CASSLLGVDSDTQYF	TGTGCCAGCAGCCTACTAGGGGTGGACTCAGATACGCAGTATTTT	.	few	TRBV2	TRBJ2-3
CASSQDRIGADTQYF	TGCGCCAGCAGCCAAGATCGGATTGGCGCAGATACGCAGTATTTT	.	many	TRBV4-3	TRBJ2-3
CAWRLPSGREKLFF	TGTGCCTGGAGACTACCTTCAGGCAGAGAAAAACTGTTTTTT	.	.	TRBV30	TRBJ1-4
CASRATDTQYF	TGCGCCAGCAGAGCGACAGATACGCAGTATTTT	.	few	TRBV5-1	TRBJ2-3
CASSYRGGYTF	TGTGCCAGCAGTTACAGGGGTGGCTACACCTTC	.	many	TRBV6-5	TRBJ1-2
CASSLGGSSEWETQYF	TGCGCCAGCAGCTTGGGAGGCAGCTCGGAGTGGGAGACCCAGTACTTC	.	few	TRBV5-1	TRBJ2-5
CASSVGDRGYLSTDTQYF	TGTGCCAGCAGCGTGGGGGACAGGGGGTATCTTAGCACAGATACGCAGTATTTT	TRBD1	.	TRBV9	TRBJ2-3
CASRTDLYGYTF	TGCGCCAGCAGAACGGACCTCTATGGCTACACCTTC	.	few	TRBV5-1	TRBJ1-2